These 3 T cell receptor beta chains came from one sample sequenced in a study of blood T cell repertoires in COVID-19. Some clones are missing from TCRdb's copy, which holds only in-frame ones; the method was immunoSEQ multiplex PCR. The sample has 200,000 to 250,000 clones, about 87% seen once. The specimen sequenced was peripheral blood. Source of these receptors: a man aged 30-40 years with COVID-19, enrolled during active disease.

The chain carries TRBV5-4 and TRBJ2-3; 12 bases map to TRBD2. The J segment lost 6 bases and the V segment lost 8 bases, leaving 7 bases of the junction unmatched. The CDR3 sequence is 14 residues long. Germline V gene lookup returns CDR1 SGHNT and CDR2 YYREEE (reference sequence). CDR3 sequence reads: CASWTSGIVDTQYF. The CDR3 region has the DNA TGTGCCAGTTGGACTAGCGGGATAGTGGATACGCAGTATTTT. Using reference TRBV5-4 and TRBJ2-3 for the parts outside the CDR3, the full variable domain is ETGVTQSPTHLIKTRGQQVTLRCSSQSGHNTVSWYQQALGQGPQFIFQYYREEENGRGNFPPRFSGLQFPNYSSELNVNALELDDSALYLCASWTSGIVDTQYFGPGTRLTVL.

The CDR3 bases are TGTGCCAGTAGTTCCGGGGACAGGTTCTATGGCTACACCTTC. The encoded protein is CASSSGDRFYGYTF. The J gene is TRBJ1-2, the V gene TRBV19; 8 bases are shared with TRBD1. V was pared by 5 bases and J by 4 bases, with 6 bases of the junction left unmatched. This CDR3 region has 14 residues. The germline V gene has CDR1 LNHDA and CDR2 SQIVND (reference sequence).

The chain has TRBV18 and TRBJ1-2; D perhaps matches TRBD1 (6 bases). The CDR3 covers 15 residues. V was pared by 2 bases and J by 0 bases, with 10 bases between. Germline V CDR1 and CDR2: KGHSH, LQKENI. Here the CDR3 reads CASSPEQGTNYGYTF. The CDR3 DNA follows: TGTGCCAGCTCACCAGAACAGGGAACTAACTATGGCTACACCTTC.